The source of this TCR beta chain is a study of graft-versus-host responses after intestinal transplantation. Study-level background: All of the recipients had induction that used anti-thymocyte globulin, then tacrolimus and steroids for about 3 years. Study conclusions and caveats: Peak circulating GvH clone levels tracked with early post-transplant HvG declines. Some GvH clones were seen earlier in gut or blood, suggesting intestinal origin.

Generated by immunoSEQ multiplex PCR, the TCRdb table keeps only in-frame clones and is missing some. The data hold some 96,000 clones, with approximately 84% observed a single time. The germline gives CDR1 SGHNT, CDR2 YENEEA. The V gene lost 3 bases and the J gene lost 4 bases, with 14 bases spanning the gap. This CDR3 has 15 amino acids. In its sample, this clone was seen once. What it recognizes is unknown. The sequence was obtained from a human donor who was the organ donor for an intestinal transplant. Sequences were derived from unstimulated CD4+ T cells sorted from spleen or lymph node cells, sampled before transplant. The chain joins TRBV11-3 to TRBJ2-3, with D perhaps matching TRBD1 (6 bases). The CDR3 bases are TGTGCCAGCAGCTTGACAGGTTATGGGGCAGATACGCAGTATTTT. It codes for CASSLTGYGADTQYF.